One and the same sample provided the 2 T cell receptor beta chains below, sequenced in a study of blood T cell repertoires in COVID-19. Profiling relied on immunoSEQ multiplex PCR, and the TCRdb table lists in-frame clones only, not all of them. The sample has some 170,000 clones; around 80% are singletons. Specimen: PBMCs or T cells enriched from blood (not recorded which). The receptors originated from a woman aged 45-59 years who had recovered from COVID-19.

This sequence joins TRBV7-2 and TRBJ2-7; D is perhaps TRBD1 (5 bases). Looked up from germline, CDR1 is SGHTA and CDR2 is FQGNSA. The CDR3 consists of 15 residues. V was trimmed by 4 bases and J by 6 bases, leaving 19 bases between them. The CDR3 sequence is CASSSRQPVIGEQYF. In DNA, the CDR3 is TGTGCCAGCAGCTCGAGACAGCCTGTGATCGGCGAGCAGTACTTC.

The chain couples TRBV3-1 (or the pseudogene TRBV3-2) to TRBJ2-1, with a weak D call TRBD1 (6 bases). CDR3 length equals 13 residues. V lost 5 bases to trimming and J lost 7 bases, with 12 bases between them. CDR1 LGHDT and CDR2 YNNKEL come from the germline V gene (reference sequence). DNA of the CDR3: TGTGCCAGCAGCAAACCCACAGGGAATGAGCAGTTCTTC. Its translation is CASSKPTGNEQFF.